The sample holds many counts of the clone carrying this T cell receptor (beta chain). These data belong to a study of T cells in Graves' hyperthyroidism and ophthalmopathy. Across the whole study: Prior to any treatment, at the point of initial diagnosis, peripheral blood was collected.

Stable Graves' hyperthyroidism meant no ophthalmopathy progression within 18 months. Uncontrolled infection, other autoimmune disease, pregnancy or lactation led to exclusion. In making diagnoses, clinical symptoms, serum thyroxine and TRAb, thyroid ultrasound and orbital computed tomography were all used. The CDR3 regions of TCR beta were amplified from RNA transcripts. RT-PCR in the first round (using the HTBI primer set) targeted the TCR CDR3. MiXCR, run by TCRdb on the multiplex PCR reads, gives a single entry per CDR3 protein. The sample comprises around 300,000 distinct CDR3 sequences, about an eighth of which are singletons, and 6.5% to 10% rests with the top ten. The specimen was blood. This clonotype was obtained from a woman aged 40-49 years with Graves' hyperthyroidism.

The CDR3 loop is CASSPGQNTEAFF. DNA of the CDR3: TGTGCCAGCTCTCCCGGCCAGAACACTGAAGCTTTCTTT. The chain links TRBV18 to TRBJ1-1; D unclear. Germline V gene sequence: CDR1 KGHSH, CDR2 LQKENI. The length of the CDR3 is 13 residues. V lost 6 bases and J lost 1, with 9 bases in between. The full variable domain, rest sourced from reference TRBV18 and TRBJ1-1, is NAGVMQNPRHLVRRRGQEARLRCSPMKGHSHVYWYRQLPEEGLKFMVYLQKENIIDESGMPKERFSAEFPKEGPSILRIQQVVRGDSAAYFCASSPGQNTEAFFGQGTRLTVV.